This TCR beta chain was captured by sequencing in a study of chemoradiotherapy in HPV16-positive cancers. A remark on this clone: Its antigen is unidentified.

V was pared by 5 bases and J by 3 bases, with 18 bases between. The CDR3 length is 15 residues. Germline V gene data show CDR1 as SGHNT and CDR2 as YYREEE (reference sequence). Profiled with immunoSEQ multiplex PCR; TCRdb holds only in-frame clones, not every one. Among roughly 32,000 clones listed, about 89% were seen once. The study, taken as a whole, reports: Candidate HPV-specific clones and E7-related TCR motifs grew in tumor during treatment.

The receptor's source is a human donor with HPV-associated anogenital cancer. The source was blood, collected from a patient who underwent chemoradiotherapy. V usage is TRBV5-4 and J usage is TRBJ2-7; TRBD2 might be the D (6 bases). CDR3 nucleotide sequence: TGTGCCAGCAGACCCACAGGAGGGGCTATCTACGAGCAGTACTTC. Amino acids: CASRPTGGAIYEQYF.